These T cell receptor beta chains were read from a single sample in a study of T cell responses to AZD1222 COVID-19 vaccine. Produced via immunoSEQ multiplex PCR; TCRdb's table is partial and in-frame only. The sample consists of some 190,000 clones, approximately 91% of them appearing once. Material: peripheral blood, obtained 28 days after the second AZD1222 dose. All receptors derive from an adult who received the AZD1222 COVID-19 vaccine. The CDR3 runs from the conserved cysteine through the conserved F or W. D genes are given only for firm matches. Size values are once, few and many counts, or a class for expanded clones, and some rows have none.

TRBJ2-7,TRBD2,NA,TRBV30,TGTGCCTGGAGAGACACGCTAGCGGGAACTTACGAGCAGTACTTC,CAWRDTLAGTYEQYF
TRBJ1-3,NA,NA,TRBV5-5,TGTGCCAGCAGCTTGCAGGCAGGCCACCCCTCTGGAAACACCATATATTTT,CASSLQAGHPSGNTIYF
TRBJ1-1,NA,NA,TRBV6-5,TGTGCCTGCCGAGGTCGGAATGGCGCTGAAGCTTTCTTT,CACRGRNGAEAFF
TRBJ2-1,TRBD1,NA,TRBV29-1,TGCAGCGTTGATGGACAGGGTGGTTTCCATCGTGAGCAGTTCTTC,CSVDGQGGFHREQFF
TRBJ1-1,NA,NA,TRBV27,TGTGCCAGCAGTTATTCTGGGGGCAGGCACACTGAAGCTTTCTTT,CASSYSGGRHTEAFF
TRBJ2-7,TRBD1,NA,TRBV24-1,TGTGCCACCAGTGATCCCCGGACAGGGGAGGACGAGCAGTACTTC,CATSDPRTGEDEQYF
TRBJ2-3,NA,NA,TRBV3-1/TRBV3-2,TGTGCCAGTGAAGGGTGGGATACGCAGTATTTT,CASEGWDTQYF
TRBJ1-1,TRBD1,NA,TRBV7-6,TGTGCCAGCAGCTTAGCCGGAGGGGACAGGGCGAACACTGAAGCTTTCTTT,CASSLAGGDRANTEAFF
TRBJ1-6,NA,NA,TRBV28,TGTGCCAGCAGCCAAGTCCCGGGGGGTCACAATTCACCCCTCCACTTT,CASSQVPGGHNSPLHF
TRBJ1-1,TRBD1,once,TRBV5-4,TGTGCCAGCAGCTTTCCCGGGACAGGGAGGACTGAAGCTTTCTTT,CASSFPGTGRTEAFF
TRBJ2-7,TRBD1,NA,TRBV5-6,TGTGCCAGCAGCTTGGGGCGGGGGACAGGGCCCTACGAGCAGTACTTC,CASSLGRGTGPYEQYF